The 12 T cell receptor delta chains listed next were all sequenced from one sample in a study of γδ T cells in repeated Plasmodium falciparum infection. TCRdb reanalyzed the multiplex PCR reads using CATT. Among 85,000 to 90,000 delta-chain clones listed, approximately 1.4% were seen once. Vgamma9/Vdelta2+ and Vdelta2-negative gammadelta T cells were flow-sorted from PBMC for bulk sequencing. Sequenced input: gamma-delta T cells from blood. All receptors come from a pool of human donors (malaria-infected and uninfected, not separated).

This clone was counted ten times or more. The protein TCRdb lists belongs to a much larger clone and differs from this DNA's translation at residue 7, which points to a read error; the protein shown is made from the DNA. V and J are TRDV2 and TRDJ1; D not resolved. The CDR3 spans 15 residues. The V gene lost 3 bases and the J gene lost 0 bases, with 13 bases spanning the gap. The germline V gene encodes CDR1 GEAIGNYY and CDR2 EKD. The CDR3 is CACDRGARNTDKLIF. In nucleotides, the CDR3 is TGTGCCTGTGACCGGGGTGCCCGAAACACCGATAAACTCATCTTT.

This clone was detected only a few times. A far larger clone is one nucleotide away, so this likely arose from a read error. At the DNA level, this CDR3 is encoded by other sequences in the same sample as well. The chain is built from TRDV1 and TRDJ1; 12 bases are a match to TRDD3. The CDR3 extends over 22 amino acids. CDR1 and CDR2 (germline): TSWWSYY, QGS. Written as DNA, the CDR3 is TGTGCTCTTGGGGAGGGCTCTGTTTCCCTACTTCAGGTACTGGGGGATACCGATAAACTAATCTTT. Residues: CALGEGSVSLLQVLGDTDKLIF.

This clone was seen a handful of times. The protein in TCRdb stems from a much larger clone and differs at residue 3 from this DNA's translation, likely a read error; here the protein is translated from the DNA. V and J are TRDV1 and TRDJ1; 11 nucleotides align to TRDD3. TCRdb supplies no J gene; here it was assigned by aligning the nucleotide sequence to germline. The CDR3 loop spans 16 amino acids. Germline V gene lookup returns CDR1 TSWWSYY and CDR2 QGS. In DNA form, the CDR3 reads TGTGCTCCTGGGGAACTCTCCTTCTGGGGGATACAAAAACTCATCTTT. Amino acids: CAPGELSFWGIQKLIF.

In its sample, this clone ranks as medium-sized. The same CDR3 arises from other DNA sequences in this sample as well. The chain uses TRDV3 and TRDJ1; D gene unclear. CDR3 length: 15 amino acids. Germline V gives CDR1 TVYSNPD, CDR2 GDNSRS (reference sequence). V dropped 1 base and J dropped 0 bases, with 15 bases sitting between them. Here the CDR3 reads CAFTPSLVYTDKLIF. Here the CDR3 DNA reads TGTGCCTTTACCCCCTCTCTGGTCTACACCGATAAACTCATCTTT.

A word on this clone: TCRdb's protein for this DNA is that of a much larger clone and differs from the translation at residue 10, likely a read error; the protein shown is the DNA translation. The V gene is TRDV1, the J gene TRDJ1; TRDD3 might be the D (5 bases). TCRdb leaves out the J gene; it was filled in here by matching the DNA to germline. Trimming removed 0 bases from V and 3 bases from J, with 11 bases in between. The germline V gene has CDR1 TSWWSYY and CDR2 QGS. The CDR3 is made up of 15 amino acids. The CDR3 loop is CALGELKGDADKLIF. The CDR3 DNA follows: TGTGCTCTTGGGGAACTAAAAGGGGACGCCGATAAACTCATCTTT.

Remarks on this clone: This DNA's translation and the protein TCRdb lists, from a much larger clone, do not match at residue 12, likely due to a read error; the protein shown is translated from the DNA. The rearrangement links TRDV2 to TRDJ1; 9 bases are a match to TRDD3. This CDR3 has 15 residues. Per germline, CDR1 GEAIGNYY and CDR2 EKD. This CDR3 reads CACDTEGDTTDELIF. In DNA, the CDR3 is TGTGCCTGTGACACCGAGGGGGATACAACCGATGAACTCATCTTT.

This clone has more than one count but fewer than ten. The likely explanation is a read error, given a far larger clone one base away. Other DNA sequences within the sample encode an identical CDR3. The chain couples TRDV1 to TRDJ1, with 12 nucleotides matching TRDD3. The J gene comes from matching the DNA to germline here; TCRdb lacks it. The CDR3 loop spans 19 amino acids. Looked up from germline, CDR1 is TSWWSYY and CDR2 is QGS. CDR3 in amino acids: CALGYFWGIRGEYTDKLIF. The CDR3 DNA follows: TGCGCTCTTGGCTACTTCTGGGGGATACGGGGGGAGTACACCGATAAACTCATCTTT.

This clone was seen more than once but under ten times. The protein TCRdb gives is from a much larger clone and does not agree with this DNA's translation at residue 5, likely a read error; the protein shown here comes from the DNA. V usage is TRDV1 and J usage is TRDJ1; 7 bases fit TRDD2. Matching the DNA to germline supplied the J gene, which TCRdb does not give. V was clipped by 4 bases and J by 2 bases; unmatched bases: 19. This CDR3 is 19 amino acids long. The V gene's germline CDR1 is TSWWSYY and CDR2 QGS. The CDR3 bases are TGTGCTCTTGGGGGACCGGAGATTCCTACAGAGATTGGGACCGATAAACTCATCTTT. This sequence encodes CALGGPEIPTEIGTDKLIF.

In the case of this clone: TCRdb assigns this DNA the protein of a much larger clone, which departs from its translation at residue 7; this likely reflects a read error, and the protein shown comes from translating the DNA. The V gene is TRDV2, the J gene TRDJ3; 8 bases line up with TRDD3. In the absence of a J gene in TCRdb, the DNA was matched to germline to assign it here. Germline CDR1 and CDR2: GEAIGNYY and EKD. The CDR3 sequence is 19 residues long. J gave up 2 bases and V 3 bases, and 11 bases lay outside the gene matches. CDR3 bases: TGTGCCTGTGACCCTTCGCAGGGGATACATCCCTGGGACACCCGACAGATGTTTTTC. It yields the protein CACDPSQGIHPWDTRQMFF.

Regarding this clone: This likely came from a read error, as a far larger clone is one base away. Other DNA sequences in this sample translate to the same CDR3. The J gene is uncalled and the V gene is TRDV2; the table gives TRDD3 as D, unverified against the DNA. Germline CDR1 GEAIGNYY, CDR2 EKD. The CDR3 has 16 residues. The CDR3, as DNA: TGTGCCTGTGACATACTGGGGGATACTTTGACAGCACAGCTCTTCTTT. Amino acids: CACDILGDTLTAQLFF.

Comments on this clone: This DNA's translation and the protein TCRdb lists, from a much larger clone, do not match at residue 13, likely due to a read error; the protein shown is translated from the DNA. The chain is built from TRAV14/DV4 and TRDJ1; 8 bases are shared with TRDD3. Since TCRdb gives no J gene, matching the DNA to germline was used here to assign it. In germline, CDR1 is TSDPSYG, CDR2 QGSYDQQN (reference sequence). The CDR3 is 19 amino acids. The V gene end was trimmed by 0 bases and the J gene end by 10 bases; junction bases not matched to a gene: 22. This chain's CDR3 is CAMREGDSRYWGVPRGLIF. CDR3 sequence (DNA): TGTGCAATGAGAGAGGGTGATTCTCGTTACTGGGGGGTCCCGCGGGGACTCATCTTT.

The table lists this clone with a few counts. TCRdb assigns this DNA the protein of a much larger clone, which departs from its translation at residue 8; this likely reflects a read error, and the protein shown comes from translating the DNA. The DNA of the CDR3 is TGTGCCTGTGACACCGTTTCTAGGGGATACAAAGCCCCGTACACCGATAAACTCATCTTT. Encoded protein: CACDTVSRGYKAPYTDKLIF. The chain is built from TRDV2 and TRDJ1; 8 bases are a match to TRDD3. No J gene was available from TCRdb, and it was assigned here by a germline match of the DNA. In germline, CDR1 is GEAIGNYY, CDR2 EKD. The ends lost 0 bases at V and 0 bases at J; junction bases unmatched: 17. The CDR3 has 20 amino acids.